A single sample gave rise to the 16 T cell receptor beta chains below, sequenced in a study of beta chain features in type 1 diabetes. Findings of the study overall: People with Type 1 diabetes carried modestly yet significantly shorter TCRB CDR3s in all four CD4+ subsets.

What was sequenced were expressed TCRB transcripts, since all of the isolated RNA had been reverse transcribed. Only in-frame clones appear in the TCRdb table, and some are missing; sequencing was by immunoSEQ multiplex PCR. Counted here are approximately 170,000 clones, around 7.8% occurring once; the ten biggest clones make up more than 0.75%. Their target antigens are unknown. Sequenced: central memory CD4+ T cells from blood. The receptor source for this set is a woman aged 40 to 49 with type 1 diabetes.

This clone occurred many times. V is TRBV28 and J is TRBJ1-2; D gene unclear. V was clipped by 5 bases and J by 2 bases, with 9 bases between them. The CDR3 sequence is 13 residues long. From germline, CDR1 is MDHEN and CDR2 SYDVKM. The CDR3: CASSEQQNYGYTF. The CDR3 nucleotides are TGTGCCAGCAGTGAACAACAGAACTATGGCTACACCTTC.

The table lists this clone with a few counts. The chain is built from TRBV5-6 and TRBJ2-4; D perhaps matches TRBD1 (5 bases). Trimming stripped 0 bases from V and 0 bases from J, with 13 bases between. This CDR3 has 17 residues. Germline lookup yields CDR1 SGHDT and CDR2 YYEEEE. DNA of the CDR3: TGTGCCAGCAGCTTGGCCCGGCAGGGCTTAGCCAAAAACATTCAGTACTTC. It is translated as CASSLARQGLAKNIQYF.

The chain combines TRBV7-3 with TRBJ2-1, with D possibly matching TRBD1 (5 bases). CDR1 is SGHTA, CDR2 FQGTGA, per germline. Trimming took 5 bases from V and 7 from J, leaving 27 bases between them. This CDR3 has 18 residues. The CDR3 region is CASSRSPNYRTFGNEQFF. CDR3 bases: TGTGCCAGCAGCAGGAGCCCCAATTACAGGACCTTTGGGAATGAGCAGTTCTTC. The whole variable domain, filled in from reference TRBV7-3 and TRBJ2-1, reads GAGVSQTPSNKVTEKGKYVELRCDPISGHTALYWYRQSLGQGPEFLIYFQGTGAADDSGLPNDRFFAVRPEGSVSTLKIQRTERGDSAVYLCASSRSPNYRTFGNEQFFGPGTRLTVL.

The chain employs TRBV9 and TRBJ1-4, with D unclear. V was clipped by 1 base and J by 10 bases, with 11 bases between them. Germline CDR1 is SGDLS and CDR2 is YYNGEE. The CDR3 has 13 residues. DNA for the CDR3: TGTGCCAGCAGCGTAACCCCAGAGGGAAAACTGTTTTTT. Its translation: CASSVTPEGKLFF.

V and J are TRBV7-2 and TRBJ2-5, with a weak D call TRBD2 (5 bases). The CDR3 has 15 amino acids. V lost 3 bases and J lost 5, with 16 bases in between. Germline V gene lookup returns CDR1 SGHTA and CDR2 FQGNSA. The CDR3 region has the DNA TGTGCCAGCAGCTTCGGTACCAGAGGGCGGGAGACCCAGTACTTC. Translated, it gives CASSFGTRGRETQYF. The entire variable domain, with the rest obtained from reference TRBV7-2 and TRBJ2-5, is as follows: GAGVSQSPSNKVTEKGKDVELRCDPISGHTALYWYRQSLGQGLEFLIYFQGNSAPDKSGLPSDRFSAERTGGSVSTLTIQRTQQEDSAVYLCASSFGTRGRETQYFGPGTRLLVL.

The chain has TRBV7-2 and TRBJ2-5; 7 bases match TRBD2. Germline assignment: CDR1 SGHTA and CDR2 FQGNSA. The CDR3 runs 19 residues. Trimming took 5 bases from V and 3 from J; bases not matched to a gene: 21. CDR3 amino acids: CASSVVFEGSGDREETQYF. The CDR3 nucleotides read TGTGCCAGCAGCGTAGTGTTCGAGGGGAGCGGGGATAGGGAAGAGACCCAGTACTTC.

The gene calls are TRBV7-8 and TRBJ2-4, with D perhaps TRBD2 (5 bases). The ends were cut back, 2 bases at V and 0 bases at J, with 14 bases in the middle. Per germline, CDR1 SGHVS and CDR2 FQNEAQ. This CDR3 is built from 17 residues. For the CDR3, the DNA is TGTGCCAGCAGCTTAAGGTGGGAGAAGTTAGCCAAAAACATTCAGTACTTC. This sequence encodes CASSLRWEKLAKNIQYF.

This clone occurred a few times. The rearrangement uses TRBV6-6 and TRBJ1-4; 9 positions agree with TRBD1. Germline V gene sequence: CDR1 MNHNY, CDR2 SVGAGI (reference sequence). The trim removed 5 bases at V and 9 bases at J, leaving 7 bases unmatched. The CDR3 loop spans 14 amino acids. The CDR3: CASSDAGTGKKLFF. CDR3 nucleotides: TGTGCCAGCAGTGACGCCGGGACAGGGAAAAAACTGTTTTTT.

Written as DNA, the CDR3 is TGTGCCAGCAGTCGACAGGGGACAGATTCACCCCTCCACTTT. It encodes CASSRQGTDSPLHF. This chain uses TRBV6-5 with TRBJ1-6, with 8 nucleotides matching TRBD1. V lost 5 bases to trimming and J lost 8 bases; unmatched junction nucleotides: 5. In germline, CDR1 is MNHEY, CDR2 SVGAGI. The CDR3 sequence is 14 residues long.

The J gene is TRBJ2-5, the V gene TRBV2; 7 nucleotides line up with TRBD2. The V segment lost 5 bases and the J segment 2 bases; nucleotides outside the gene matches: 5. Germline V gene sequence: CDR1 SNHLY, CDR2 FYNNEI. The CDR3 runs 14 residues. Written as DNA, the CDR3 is TGTGCCAGCAGTCGTACTAGCGCACAAGAGACCCAGTACTTC. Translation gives CASSRTSAQETQYF.

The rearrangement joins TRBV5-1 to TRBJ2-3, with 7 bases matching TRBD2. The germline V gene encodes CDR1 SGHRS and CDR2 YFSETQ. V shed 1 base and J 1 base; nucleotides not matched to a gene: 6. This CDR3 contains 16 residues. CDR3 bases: TGCGCCAGCAGCTTGTCTCCGGGAGGAGGCACAGATACGCAGTATTTT. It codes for CASSLSPGGGTDTQYF. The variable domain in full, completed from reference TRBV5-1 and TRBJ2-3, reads KAGVTQTPRYLIKTRGQQVTLSCSPISGHRSVSWYQQTPGQGLQFLFEYFSETQRNKGNFPGRFSGRQFSNSRSEMNVSTLELGDSALYLCASSLSPGGGTDTQYFGPGTRLTVL.

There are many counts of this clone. CDR3 sequence: CSGQGGMETQYF. CDR3 DNA: TGCAGCGGGCAGGGCGGGATGGAGACCCAGTACTTC. The V gene is TRBV29-1, the J gene TRBJ2-5; D perhaps matches TRBD2 (6 bases). This CDR3 has 12 residues. The V gene lost 7 bases and the J gene lost 5 bases, with 14 bases spanning the gap. Germline-derived CDR1 and CDR2 are SQVTM and ANQGSEA. Drawing the rest from reference TRBV29-1 and TRBJ2-5, the complete variable domain is SAVISQKPSRDICQRGTSLTIQCQVDSQVTMMFWYRQQPGQSLTLIATANQGSEATYESGFVIDKFPISRPNLTFSTLTVSNMSPEDSSIYLCSGQGGMETQYFGPGTRLLVL.

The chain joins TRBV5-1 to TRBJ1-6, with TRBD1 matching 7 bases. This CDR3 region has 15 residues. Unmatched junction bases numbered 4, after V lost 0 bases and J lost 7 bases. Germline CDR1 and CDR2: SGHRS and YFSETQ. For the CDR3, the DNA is TGCGCCAGCAGCTTGGACAGGGGTGGCAATTCACCCCTCCACTTT. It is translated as CASSLDRGGNSPLHF.

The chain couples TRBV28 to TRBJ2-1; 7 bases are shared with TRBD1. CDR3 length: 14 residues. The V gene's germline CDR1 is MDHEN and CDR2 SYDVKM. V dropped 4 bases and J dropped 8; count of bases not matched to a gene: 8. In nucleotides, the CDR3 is TGTGCCAGCAGTTCTCTGACAGGGTCGGATGAGCAGTTCTTC. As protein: CASSSLTGSDEQFF.

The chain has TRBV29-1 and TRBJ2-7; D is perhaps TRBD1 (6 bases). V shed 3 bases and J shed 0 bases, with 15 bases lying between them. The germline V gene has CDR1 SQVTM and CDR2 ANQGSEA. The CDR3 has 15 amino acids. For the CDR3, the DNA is TGCAGCGTTGACCGAGGGGGTGGGAGCTCCTACGAGCAGTACTTC. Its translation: CSVDRGGGSSYEQYF.

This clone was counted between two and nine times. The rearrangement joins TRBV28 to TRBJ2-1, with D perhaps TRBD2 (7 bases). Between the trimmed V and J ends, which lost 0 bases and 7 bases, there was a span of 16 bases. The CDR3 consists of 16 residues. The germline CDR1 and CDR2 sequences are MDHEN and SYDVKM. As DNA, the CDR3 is TGTGCCAGCAGTTTATGGAAGGGGGGGCCACGGAATGAGCAGTTCTTC. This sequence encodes CASSLWKGGPRNEQFF.